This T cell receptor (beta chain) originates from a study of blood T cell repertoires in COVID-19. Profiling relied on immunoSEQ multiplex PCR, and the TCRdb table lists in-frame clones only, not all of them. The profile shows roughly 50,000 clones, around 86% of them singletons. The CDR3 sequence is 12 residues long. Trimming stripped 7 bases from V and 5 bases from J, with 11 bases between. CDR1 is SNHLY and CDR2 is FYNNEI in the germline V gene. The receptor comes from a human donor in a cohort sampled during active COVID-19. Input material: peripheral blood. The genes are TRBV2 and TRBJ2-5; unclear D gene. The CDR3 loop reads CASNPGTETQYF. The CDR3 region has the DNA TGTGCCAGCAACCCGGGTACGGAGACCCAGTACTTC. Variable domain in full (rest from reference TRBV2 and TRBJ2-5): EPEVTQTPSHQVTQMGQEVILRCVPISNHLYFYWYRQILGQKVEFLVSFYNNEISEKSEIFDDQFSVERPDGSNFTLKIRSTKLEDSAMYFCASNPGTETQYFGPGTRLLVL.